Detailed here is one T cell receptor (beta chain). Its antigen is not known. The CDR3 length is 11 residues. The ends were cut back, 4 bases at V and 3 bases at J, with 5 bases in the middle. Germline lookup yields CDR1 SGHKS and CDR2 YYEKEE (reference sequence). This sample was taken from a study of T cell responses to AZD1222 COVID-19 vaccine. Study overall: Second-dose recipients at about 4 or about 12 weeks were treated as one pooled group. Study conclusions and caveats: Spike-specific TCR breadth and depth were elevated following two AZD1222 doses.

Sequencing used immunoSEQ multiplex PCR; TCRdb keeps in-frame clones, though not all of them. This table has 130,000 or so clones, about 93% appearing once. The source of this sequence is an adult in good health. This sample comprised peripheral blood, obtained on day 0 of AZD1222 vaccination. V usage is TRBV5-5 and J usage is TRBJ2-7; D call uncertain. CDR3 protein: CASSNIYEQYF. The CDR3 bases are TGTGCCAGCAGCAACATCTACGAGCAGTACTTC. Full variable domain (missing parts from reference TRBV5-5 and TRBJ2-7): DAGVTQSPTHLIKTRGQQVTLRCSPISGHKSVSWYQQVLGQGPQFIFQYYEKEERGRGNFPDRFSARQFPNYSSELNVNALLLGDSALYLCASSNIYEQYFGPGTRLTVT.